Presented here are 21 T cell receptor beta chains from one specimen sequenced in a study of CD8 T cells in Susac syndrome. Reverse transcription of about 0.5 to 1 ug RNA was carried out with random hexamers. Each CDR3 protein gets one entry after TCRdb re-called the immunoSEQ multiplex PCR reads with MiXCR. This sample carries 400,000 to 550,000 distinct CDR3 sequences, approximately 85% of them seen once, and the ten largest clones take approximately 0.12%. The sequenced material came from CD8+ T cells from PBMCs. The source of these receptors is a human donor with multiple sclerosis.

The chain carries TRBV7-6 and TRBJ1-1; a possible D gene is TRBD1 (5 bases). In germline, CDR1 is SGHVS, CDR2 FNYEAQ. The ends were cut back, 3 bases at V and 7 bases at J, with 9 bases in the middle. The CDR3 is 12 residues long. The CDR3 sequence: CASSFGAGEAFF. The CDR3 bases are TGTGCCAGCAGCTTCGGGGCTGGTGAAGCTTTCTTT. The entire variable domain, with the rest obtained from reference TRBV7-6 and TRBJ1-1, is as follows: GAGVSQSPRYKVTKRGQDVALRCDPISGHVSLYWYRQALGQGPEFLTYFNYEAQQDKSGLPNDRFSAERPEGSISTLTIQRTEQRDSAMYRCASSFGAGEAFFGQGTRLTVV.

The chain recombines TRBV7-2 with TRBJ1-5; D is perhaps TRBD1 (5 bases). The germline CDR1 and CDR2 sequences are SGHTA and FQGNSA. This CDR3 has 15 residues. V shed 2 bases and J shed 0 bases, with 8 bases lying between them. The chain's CDR3 is CASSLWGTSNQPQHF. CDR3 sequence (DNA): TGTGCCAGCAGCTTATGGGGGACTAGCAATCAGCCCCAGCATTTT.

V is TRBV30 and J is TRBJ2-1; possibly TRBD2 for D (5 bases). Looked up from germline, CDR1 is GTSNPN and CDR2 is SVGIG (reference sequence). CDR3 size: 12 residues. The ends were cut back, 4 bases at V and 6 bases at J, with 10 bases in the middle. The CDR3 coding sequence is TGTGCCTGGAAGGGCACTAGCAATGAGCAGTTCTTC. Amino acid sequence: CAWKGTSNEQFF.

The genes are TRBV24-1 and TRBJ2-1; TRBD1 is a possible D gene (6 bases). Germline V gives CDR1 KGHDR, CDR2 SFDVKD. The CDR3 runs 15 residues. V dropped 4 bases and J dropped 4 bases, with 13 bases sitting between them. CDR3 region: CATSDPGQKYNEQFF. The CDR3 region has the DNA TGTGCCACCAGTGACCCGGGACAAAAATACAATGAGCAGTTCTTC.

V and J are TRBV29-1 and TRBJ1-1, with TRBD1 as a possible D gene (6 bases). Looked up from germline, CDR1 is SQVTM and CDR2 is ANQGSEA. The V gene lost 6 bases and the J gene lost 6 bases, with 14 bases spanning the gap. This CDR3 is 12 amino acids long. The CDR3 DNA reads as TGCAGCGTGGAAAAACAGGGTCCTGAAGCTTTCTTT. Translating it yields CSVEKQGPEAFF.

This chain links TRBV19 with TRBJ2-7, with D possibly TRBD1 on 6 matching bases. Trimming took off 5 bases at V and 6 bases at J, with 11 bases between the two ends. CDR3 size: 12 residues. Germline loops: CDR1 LNHDA, CDR2 SQIVND (reference sequence). The CDR3 is CASSATGLEQYF. The CDR3 bases are TGTGCCAGTAGTGCCACAGGGCTCGAGCAGTACTTC.

The chain carries TRBV19 and TRBJ2-3; no clear D. Germline CDR1 and CDR2: LNHDA and SQIVND (reference sequence). This CDR3 region has 16 residues. Trimming shortened V by 3 bases and J by 2 bases, and 15 bases separated the two germline ends. The CDR3 here is CASSIGRGRSTDTQYF. CDR3 coding DNA: TGTGCCAGTAGTATTGGGCGTGGCCGTTCCACAGATACGCAGTATTTT.

The gene calls are TRBV7-9 and TRBJ1-4; TRBD1 matches 8 bases. This CDR3 region has 15 residues. The germline CDR1 and CDR2 sequences are SEHNR and FQNEAQ (reference sequence). V trimming: 8 bases; J trimming: 3 bases; junction bases outside the gene matches: 8. The CDR3 spells CASWGPGQANEKLFF. The CDR3 DNA sequence: TGTGCCAGCTGGGGACCGGGACAGGCTAATGAAAAACTGTTTTTT.

The chain couples TRBV7-9 to TRBJ2-7; 7 nucleotides align to TRBD1. V dropped 5 bases and J dropped 5; count of bases not matched to a gene: 6. The CDR3 contains 13 residues. The germline V gene has CDR1 SEHNR and CDR2 FQNEAQ (reference sequence). This CDR3 reads CASSMTGIHEQYF. The DNA for the CDR3 is TGTGCCAGCAGCATGACAGGGATCCACGAGCAGTACTTC. The full variable domain, its missing parts supplied by reference TRBV7-9 and TRBJ2-7, is DTGVSQNPRHKITKRGQNVTFRCDPISEHNRLYWYRQTLGQGPEFLTYFQNEAQLEKSRLLSDRFSAERPKGSFSTLEIQRTEQGDSAMYLCASSMTGIHEQYFGPGTRLTVT.

The sample holds one count of this clonotype. The V call is TRBV11-2, the J call TRBJ2-7; 8 bases are a match to TRBD2. The CDR3 totals 15 residues. Germline-derived CDR1 and CDR2 are SGHAT and FQNNGV. The V gene end was trimmed by 3 bases and the J gene end by 0 bases; junction bases not matched to a gene: 4. Here the CDR3 reads CASSFTGRASYEQYF. The DNA of the CDR3 is TGTGCCAGCAGCTTTACCGGGAGGGCCTCCTACGAGCAGTACTTC.

This clonotype was detected a few times. The rearrangement joins TRBV12-3 or TRBV12-4 to TRBJ1-1, with D unclear. The CDR3 contains 13 residues. Trimming cost V 7 bases and J 6 bases, with 15 bases left between them. Written as DNA, the CDR3 is TGTGCCAGCACCCTTAGCACGACGGCTGAAGCTTTCTTT. The encoded protein is CASTLSTTAEAFF.

About this clonotype: One end of the junction fails to match germline, which may point to a read error. J is TRBJ2-1 and V is TRBV2; 8 positions agree with TRBD2. The CDR3 is 17 amino acids. The germline V gene encodes CDR1 SNHLY and CDR2 FYNNEI. Written as DNA, the CDR3 is TGTGCCACCAGTTGGGAACTTAGCGGGAAGGGTTACAATGAGCAGTTCTTC. Translation gives CATSWELSGKGYNEQFF.

The chain employs TRBV2 and TRBJ2-1; D not certain. CDR3 length: 10 amino acids. Germline V lookup: CDR1 SNHLY, CDR2 FYNNEI. Trimming pared 7 bases from V and 8 bases from J, leaving 6 bases between. The CDR3: CASTEDEQFF. The CDR3 coding sequence is TGTGCCAGCACCGAGGATGAGCAGTTCTTC.

V gene TRBV7-9 combines with J gene TRBJ2-1; 9 bases are a match to TRBD2. This CDR3 comprises 14 residues. Germline lookup yields CDR1 SEHNR and CDR2 FQNEAQ (reference sequence). Losses at the gene ends were 5 bases for V and 4 bases for J; bases not matched to a gene: 3. The CDR3 protein is CASSPTSGYNEQFF. The CDR3 DNA sequence: TGTGCCAGCAGCCCGACTAGCGGATACAATGAGCAGTTCTTC.

The gene calls are TRBV4-1 and TRBJ1-1; perhaps TRBD1 as D (6 bases). V gave up 4 bases and J gave up 0 bases, with 12 bases separating them. There are 15 residues in the CDR3. CDR1 and CDR2 (germline): MGHRA, YSYEKL. CDR3 in DNA: TGCGCCAGCAGCCCGACGGGACACCTGAACACTGAAGCTTTCTTT. It yields the protein CASSPTGHLNTEAFF.

The rearrangement uses TRBV3-1 and TRBJ2-1; maybe TRBD2 (6 bases). Trimming cost V 1 base and J 3 bases, with 10 bases left between them. Germline CDR1 is LGHDT and CDR2 is YNNKEL (reference sequence). This CDR3 is 15 amino acids long. Here the CDR3 reads CASSQVTEGYNEQFF. The CDR3 nucleotides read TGTGCCAGCAGCCAAGTGACGGAGGGCTACAATGAGCAGTTCTTC.

The V and J genes are TRBV12-3 or TRBV12-4 and TRBJ1-1; D is unclear. This CDR3 is built from 15 residues. V was trimmed by 6 bases and J by 0 bases, leaving 14 bases between them. The DNA for the CDR3 is TGTGCCAGCAGGCCAACGTTGGGGATGAACACTGAAGCTTTCTTT. This gives the protein CASRPTLGMNTEAFF.

The rearrangement uses TRBV6-2 or TRBV6-3 and TRBJ2-3; 7 bases match TRBD2. The CDR3 covers 14 residues. The V gene's germline CDR1 is MNHEY and CDR2 SVGEGT. V was pared by 10 bases and J by 8 bases, with 15 bases of the junction left unmatched. CDR3 amino acids: CATHVRSGTSTQYF. As DNA, the CDR3 is TGTGCCACCCACGTCCGGAGCGGGACCTCTACGCAGTATTTT.

V gene TRBV19 combines with J gene TRBJ2-7; D not certain. Germline-derived CDR1 and CDR2 are LNHDA and SQIVND (reference sequence). V lost 6 bases to trimming and J lost 3 bases, with 12 bases between them. The length of the CDR3 is 13 residues. Here the CDR3 reads CASSFTTLYEQYF. As DNA, the CDR3 is TGTGCCAGTAGCTTCACAACCCTCTACGAGCAGTACTTC.

This rearrangement joins TRBV29-1 to TRBJ2-2, with TRBD1 as a possible D gene (5 bases). The V end lost 2 bases, the J end lost 2 bases, and 12 bases lay between the germline ends. The CDR3 is 15 residues long. Germline V CDR1 and CDR2: SQVTM, ANQGSEA. The CDR3 here is CSVEQQGSNTGELFF. In nucleotides, the CDR3 is TGCAGCGTTGAACAGCAGGGCTCCAACACCGGGGAGCTGTTTTTT.

The chain carries TRBV12-3 or TRBV12-4 and TRBJ2-7; a possible D gene is TRBD1 (5 bases). V was pared by 6 bases and J by 7 bases, with 13 bases between. The CDR3 runs to 12 residues. As DNA, the CDR3 is TGTGCCAGCAGCCTGGGGCGTCAGGAGCAGTACTTC. It is translated as CASSLGRQEQYF.